This TCR beta chain emerged from a study of cytomegalovirus exposure and HLA in healthy donors. Whole-study results and caveats: TCR beta sequences numbering some 17,000 were associated with HLA alleles at 0.05 false discovery rate in a later analysis. Later analysis associated a missense DCLRE1C variant with TCR beta V- and J-gene trimming.

In this sample, this clone turned up once. The antigen is not known. The PCR ran on 60 Vbeta and 13 Jbeta primers. Sequenced by immunoSEQ multiplex PCR; TCRdb stores in-frame clones only, minus some. The sample has 210,000 or so clones, 65% to 85% seen once. This CDR3 spans 16 amino acids. From germline, CDR1 is LNHDA and CDR2 SQIVND (reference sequence). The V segment lost 4 bases and the J segment 5 bases; nucleotides outside the gene matches: 6. Sequenced: PBMCs. The receptor's source is a boy younger than 10 in good health and CMV-seronegative. The J gene is TRBJ2-3, the V gene TRBV19, with TRBD2 matching 13 bases. For the CDR3, the DNA is TGTGCCAGTAGTAGTGGACTAGCGGGGGATGGAGATACGCAGTATTTT. The encoded protein is CASSSGLAGDGDTQYF.